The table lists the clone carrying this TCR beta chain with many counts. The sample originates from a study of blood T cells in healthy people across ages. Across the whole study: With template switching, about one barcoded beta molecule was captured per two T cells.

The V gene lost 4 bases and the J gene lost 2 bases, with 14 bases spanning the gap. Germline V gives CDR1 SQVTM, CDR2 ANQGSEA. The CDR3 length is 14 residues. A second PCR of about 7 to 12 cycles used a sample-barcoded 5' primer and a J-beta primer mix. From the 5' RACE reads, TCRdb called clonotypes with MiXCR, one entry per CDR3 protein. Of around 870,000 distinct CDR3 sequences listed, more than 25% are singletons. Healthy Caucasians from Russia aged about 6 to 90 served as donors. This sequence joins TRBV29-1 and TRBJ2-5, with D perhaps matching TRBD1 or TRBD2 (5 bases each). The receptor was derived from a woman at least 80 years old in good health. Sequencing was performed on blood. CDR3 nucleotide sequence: TGCAGCGTTGCTAAAAGTTGGGGGCAAGAGACCCAGTACTTC. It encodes CSVAKSWGQETQYF.